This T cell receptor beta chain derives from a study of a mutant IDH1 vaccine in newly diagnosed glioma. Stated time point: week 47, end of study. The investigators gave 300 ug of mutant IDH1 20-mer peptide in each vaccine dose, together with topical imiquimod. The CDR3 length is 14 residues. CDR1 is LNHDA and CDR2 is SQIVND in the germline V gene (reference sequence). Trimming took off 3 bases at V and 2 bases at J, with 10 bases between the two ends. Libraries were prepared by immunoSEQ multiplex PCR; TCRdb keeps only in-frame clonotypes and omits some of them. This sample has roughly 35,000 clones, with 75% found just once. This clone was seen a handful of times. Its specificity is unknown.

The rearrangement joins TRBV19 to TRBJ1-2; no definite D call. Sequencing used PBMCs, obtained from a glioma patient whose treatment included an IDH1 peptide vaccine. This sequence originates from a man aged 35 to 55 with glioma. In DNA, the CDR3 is TGTGCCAGTAGTATTCCGAGGAGAAACTATGGCTACACCTTC. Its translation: CASSIPRRNYGYTF.